The 18 T cell receptor beta chains reported below all come from one sample, sequenced in a study of T-cell reconstitution after alpha-beta-depleted transplantation in children (dated by TCRdb to about 2016). The library was prepared using PCR. The instrument was an Illumina HiSeq 2500. TCR library preparation used molecular barcoding, with unique molecular identifiers applied to normalize quantification of the TCRbeta repertoire. The public sequencing data were trimmed at Q25 with fastp and processed into clonotypes with MiXCR by TCRdb, which kept only in-frame beta chains. Here each entry gathers all rows of one CDR3 protein and keeps the most common genes and DNA. The sample records 440,000 or so distinct CDR3 sequences, roughly 43% of which are singletons. The leading ten clones occupy approximately 30% of the sample. The sample's treatment or condition label, decoded: allogeneic hematopoietic cell transplantation with graft depleted of TCRalphabeta T cells and CD19 B cells.

Source: PBMCs, taken before TCRalphabeta/CD19-depleted stem cell transplant. These receptors all stem from a girl aged 2-9 years with aplastic anemia, due to receive a stem cell transplant.

Worth noting for this clonotype: A junction boundary mismatches the germline segment, possibly from a read error. This rearrangement joins TRBV7-7 to TRBJ2-5; D is ambiguous. CDR3 length: 14 amino acids. Germline V gene lookup returns CDR1 SSHAT and CDR2 FNYEAQ (reference sequence). The CDR3 loop is CASSSQGTPETQYF. The CDR3 bases are TGTGCTAGCAGCTCGCAAGGAACTCCGGAGACCCAGTACTTC.

The V gene is TRBV7-3, the J gene TRBJ1-2, with a tentative D call TRBD1 (6 bases). Germline V gene sequence: CDR1 SGHTA, CDR2 FQGTGA. V was clipped by 0 bases and J by 8 bases, with 10 bases between them. This CDR3 contains 13 residues. Here the CDR3 reads CASSLTGGQGYTF. In nucleotides, the CDR3 is TGTGCCAGCAGCTTAACTGGGGGGCAGGGCTACACCTTC.

The chain employs TRBV7-9 and TRBJ2-5; D unclear. The V gene's germline CDR1 is SEHNR and CDR2 FQNEAQ (reference sequence). V was cut by 0 bases and J by 3 bases, with 11 bases left in between. This CDR3 is 15 amino acids long. CDR3 coding DNA: TGTGCCAGCAGCTTAGCGAGTAGGGTCGAAGAGACCCAGTACTTC. Translated: CASSLASRVEETQYF.

V gene TRBV7-3 combines with J gene TRBJ2-6; 7 bases fit TRBD1. With V trimmed by 6 bases and J by 2 bases, 7 bases remained unmatched. Germline CDR1 and CDR2: SGHTA and FQGTGA. The CDR3 runs 16 residues. CDR3 coding DNA: TGTGCCAGCAGTTCACGGACAGGCGCTGGGGCCAACGTCCTGACTTTC. This encodes CASSSRTGAGANVLTF.

This clonotype occurred a few times. This chain links TRBV7-9 with TRBJ2-7, with D unclear. Trimming pared 1 base from V and 7 bases from J, leaving 8 bases between. This CDR3 is 12 amino acids long. CDR1 and CDR2 from the germline V gene are SEHNR and FQNEAQ (reference sequence). The CDR3 DNA reads TGTGCCAGCAGCTTAGGGGCACGAGAGCAGTACTTC. It codes for CASSLGAREQYF.

As regards this clonotype: At one end, the junction sequence differs from germline, possibly due to a read error. The chain uses TRBV3-1 and TRBJ2-1; 14 nucleotides agree with TRBD2. Germline V CDR1 and CDR2: LGHDT, YNNKEL (reference sequence). This CDR3 comprises 17 residues. CDR3 sequence reads: CASGQWTGTSGSNEQFF. The DNA of the CDR3 is TGTGCCAGCGGCCAATGGACCGGGACTAGCGGGAGCAATGAGCAGTTCTTC.

This clonotype came up many times. V and J are TRBV6-1 and TRBJ2-1, with D perhaps matching TRBD2 (5 bases). V was trimmed by 7 bases and J by 8 bases, leaving 24 bases between them. The CDR3 runs to 16 residues. Germline V gives CDR1 MNHNS, CDR2 SASEGT. CDR3 protein: CASTPTGETSSDEQFF. DNA for the CDR3: TGTGCCAGCACCCCTACCGGGGAAACCTCCTCGGATGAGCAGTTCTTC.

Concerning this clonotype itself: Given a much more abundant clone one base away, this may be a read error. V gene TRBV27 combines with J gene TRBJ1-2; D is unclear. With 5 bases removed from V and 6 bases from J, the gap between germline ends came to 7 bases. This CDR3 spans 11 amino acids. Germline-derived CDR1 and CDR2 are MNHEY and SMNVEV (reference sequence). CDR3 DNA: TGTGCCAGCAGTAGGGTGGATGGCTACACCTTC. It specifies CASSRVDGYTF.

The gene calls are TRBV7-2 and TRBJ2-2, with 7 bases fitting TRBD2. From germline, CDR1 is SGHTA and CDR2 FQGNSA. The V gene end was trimmed by 5 bases and the J gene end by 6 bases; junction bases not matched to a gene: 9. CDR3 length: 15 amino acids. The CDR3: CASSPRLALSGELFF. The DNA for the CDR3 is TGTGCCAGCAGCCCCCGACTAGCTCTTTCCGGGGAGCTGTTTTTT.

This clonotype came up many times. The chain carries TRBV9 and TRBJ1-2, with D perhaps TRBD1 (6 bases). Germline CDR1 SGDLS, CDR2 YYNGEE. V lost 2 bases to trimming and J lost 4 bases, with 15 bases between them. The CDR3 spans 15 residues. The CDR3 DNA follows: TGTGCCAGCAGCGTTTCCGGCAGGGGAAGCTATGGCTACACCTTC. Residues: CASSVSGRGSYGYTF.

This clonotype appeared a few times. V gene TRBV5-6 combines with J gene TRBJ2-1, with unresolved D. Germline CDR1 reads SGHDT; CDR2 reads YYEEEE. This CDR3 is 14 amino acids long. Trimming took 1 base from V and 5 from J, leaving 10 bases between them. For the CDR3, the DNA is TGTGCCAGCAGCTTGAGAAGAGACCACAATGAGCAGTTCTTC. Translated: CASSLRRDHNEQFF. The entire variable domain, with the rest obtained from reference TRBV5-6 and TRBJ2-1, is as follows: DAGVTQSPTHLIKTRGQQVTLRCSPKSGHDTVSWYQQALGQGPQFIFQYYEEEERQRGNFPDRFSGHQFPNYSSELNVNALLLGDSALYLCASSLRRDHNEQFFGPGTRLTVL.

The V gene is TRBV29-1, the J gene TRBJ2-1, with 12 bases lining up with TRBD2. The germline V gene encodes CDR1 SQVTM and CDR2 ANQGSEA. Germline trimming cut 4 bases from V and 10 bases from J; bases unmatched to any gene: 8. The CDR3 runs 14 residues. CDR3 amino acids: CSVATSGGFGEQFF. CDR3 nucleotide sequence: TGCAGCGTTGCGACTAGCGGGGGTTTCGGGGAGCAGTTCTTC.

The chain has TRBV29-1 and TRBJ2-3; 8 bases are a match to TRBD2. Germline V gene data show CDR1 as SQVTM and CDR2 as ANQGSEA. This CDR3 is built from 15 residues. Trimming at V came to 0 bases and at J to 0 bases, leaving 2 bases not matched to a gene. This CDR3 is CSVEETSASTDTQYF. The CDR3 region has the DNA TGCAGCGTTGAAGAGACTAGCGCCAGCACAGATACGCAGTATTTT.

Many counts were recorded for this clonotype. The chain recombines TRBV11-1 with TRBJ2-1; possibly TRBD2 for D (6 bases). Germline lookup yields CDR1 SGHAT and CDR2 FQDESV (reference sequence). V was trimmed by 3 bases and J by 4 bases, leaving 13 bases between them. The CDR3 is 15 residues long. The DNA for the CDR3 is TGTGCCAGCAGCTTCCCTCCTGCGGGATACAATGAGCAGTTCTTC. This encodes CASSFPPAGYNEQFF.

This clonotype was counted ten times or more. The J gene is TRBJ2-3, the V gene TRBV20-1, with 13 bases identical to TRBD2. V dropped 6 bases and J dropped 5; count of bases not matched to a gene: 5. CDR1 and CDR2 from the germline V gene are DFQATT and SNEGSKA (reference sequence). The CDR3 is 14 amino acids. Here the CDR3 reads CSATGTSGKDTQYF. DNA for the CDR3: TGCAGTGCCACTGGGACTAGCGGGAAAGATACGCAGTATTTT.

The chain uses TRBV28 and TRBJ2-5; no clear D. Germline CDR1 and CDR2: MDHEN and SYDVKM. The germline V and J ends were trimmed by 6 bases and 5 bases, with 13 bases remaining between them. The CDR3 loop spans 13 amino acids. The CDR3 DNA reads TGTGCCAGCAGACCTCCGGTCGGGGAGACCCAGTACTTC. Translating gives CASRPPVGETQYF. The complete variable domain, with remaining parts taken from reference TRBV28 and TRBJ2-5, reads DVKVTQSSRYLVKRTGEKVFLECVQDMDHENMFWYRQDPGLGLRLIYFSYDVKMKEKGDIPEGYSVSREKKERFSLILESASTNQTSMYLCASRPPVGETQYFGPGTRLLVL.

This clonotype was recorded only once. The V call is TRBV7-3, the J call TRBJ2-2; perhaps TRBD2 as D (6 bases). This CDR3 region has 14 residues. In germline, CDR1 is SGHTA, CDR2 FQGTGA. Trimming took off 5 bases at V and 3 bases at J, with 10 bases between the two ends. The CDR3 reads CASSVGLYTGELFF. The CDR3 bases are TGTGCCAGCAGCGTGGGACTTTACACCGGGGAGCTGTTTTTT. Looking up the rest from reference TRBV7-3 and TRBJ2-2 gives the full variable domain: GAGVSQTPSNKVTEKGKYVELRCDPISGHTALYWYRQSLGQGPEFLIYFQGTGAADDSGLPNDRFFAVRPEGSVSTLKIQRTERGDSAVYLCASSVGLYTGELFFGEGSRLTVL.

The chain uses TRBV5-6 and TRBJ2-1; a weak D match, TRBD1 (9 bases). The V and J ends lost 3 bases and 2 bases respectively, with 21 bases between them. CDR1 is SGHDT and CDR2 is YYEEEE in the germline V gene. The CDR3 length is 18 residues. As DNA, the CDR3 is TGTGCCAGCAGCTACGGACAGGGGTTAGCGGGACCCTACAATGAGCAGTTCTTC. Protein sequence: CASSYGQGLAGPYNEQFF.